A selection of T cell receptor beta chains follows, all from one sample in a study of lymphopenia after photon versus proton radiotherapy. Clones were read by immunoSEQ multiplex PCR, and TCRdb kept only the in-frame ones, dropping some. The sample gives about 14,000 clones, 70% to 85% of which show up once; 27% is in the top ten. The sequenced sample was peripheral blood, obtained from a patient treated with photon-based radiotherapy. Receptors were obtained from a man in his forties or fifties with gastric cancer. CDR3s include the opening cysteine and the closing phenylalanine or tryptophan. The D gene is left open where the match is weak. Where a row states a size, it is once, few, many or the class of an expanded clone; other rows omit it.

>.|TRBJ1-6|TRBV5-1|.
CASSLRGSESPLHF
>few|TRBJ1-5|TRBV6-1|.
CASSRETDQPQHF
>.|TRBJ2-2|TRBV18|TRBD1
CASRGQGLTGELFF
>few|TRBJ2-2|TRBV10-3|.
CAISEVEVLNTGELFF
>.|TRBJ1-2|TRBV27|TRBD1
CASSGRQGEYGYTF
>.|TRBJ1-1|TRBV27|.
CASSSTLRVGTEAFF
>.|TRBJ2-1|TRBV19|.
CASSIGQYNEQFF
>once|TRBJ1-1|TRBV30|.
CAWSVHRYGDTEAFF
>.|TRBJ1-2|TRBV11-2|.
CASSLDLGRTGGYTF
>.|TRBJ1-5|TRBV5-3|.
CARSLARQYSNQPQHF
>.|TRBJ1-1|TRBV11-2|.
CASSLVSTEAFF
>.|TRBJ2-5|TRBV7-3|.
CASSPTGKSLETQYF
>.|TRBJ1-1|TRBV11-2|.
CASSLVAIATEAFF
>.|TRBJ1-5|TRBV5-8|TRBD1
CASTIFQSQTGAQPQHF
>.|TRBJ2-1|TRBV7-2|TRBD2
CASSLPGLGFVDEQFF
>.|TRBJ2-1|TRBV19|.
CASSIEPFSYNEQFF
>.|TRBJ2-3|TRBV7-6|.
CASGQGSDTQYF
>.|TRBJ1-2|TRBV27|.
CASSPGWGYGYTF
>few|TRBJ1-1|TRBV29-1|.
CSAEPQNTEAFF
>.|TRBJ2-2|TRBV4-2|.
CASSQDEGELFF
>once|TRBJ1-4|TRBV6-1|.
CASSAIFSANEKLFF
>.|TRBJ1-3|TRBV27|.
CASSFSPGPGNTIYF